What follows are 28 T cell receptor beta chains derived from one specimen sequenced in a study of blood T cells in healthy people across ages. A second PCR of 7 to 11 cycles used a sample-barcoded 5' primer and a J-beta primer mix. TCRdb ran MiXCR on the 5' RACE reads and lists one entry per CDR3 protein. This table has 800,000 to 1,300,000 distinct CDR3 sequences, 20% to 25% appearing once. These data also formed part of another study, on T cells of mothers and their children.

What was sequenced was blood. These receptors all stem from a girl under 10 years old in good health.

The chain joins TRBV20-1 to TRBJ1-1; D unresolved. Germline V gene data show CDR1 as DFQATT and CDR2 as SNEGSKA (reference sequence). The CDR3 loop spans 12 amino acids. The V end lost 1 base, the J end lost 5 bases, and 8 bases lay between the germline ends. The CDR3 nucleotides read TGCAGTGCTAGAGCGTCTATGACTGAAGCTTTCTTT. Translating it yields CSARASMTEAFF.

The chain uses TRBV7-9 and TRBJ2-5; TRBD1 matches at 10 bases. TRBJ2-7 matches the DNA end more closely, so the J call is doubtful. The CDR3 spans 17 residues. Germline loops: CDR1 SEHNR, CDR2 FQNEAQ (reference sequence). The CDR3 region is CASSPREPGQGQYEQYF. The DNA of the CDR3 is TGTGCCAGCAGCCCGCGAGAACCGGGACAGGGGCAATACGAGCAGTACTTC.

The chain carries TRBV7-2 and TRBJ2-7; 7 bases align to TRBD2. Germline CDR1 is SGHTA and CDR2 is FQGNSA. The CDR3 contains 13 residues. Trimming took 6 bases from V and 5 from J; bases not matched to a gene: 7. The CDR3 is CASSFTGTNEQYF. Written as DNA, the CDR3 is TGTGCCAGCAGTTTTACCGGGACTAACGAGCAGTACTTC. Full variable domain (outside the CDR3, taken from reference TRBV7-2 and TRBJ2-7): GAGVSQSPSNKVTEKGKDVELRCDPISGHTALYWYRQSLGQGLEFLIYFQGNSAPDKSGLPSDRFSAERTGGSVSTLTIQRTQQEDSAVYLCASSFTGTNEQYFGPGTRLTVT.

The chain couples TRBV7-2 to TRBJ2-5, with TRBD2 matching 8 bases. The CDR3 covers 15 residues. In germline, CDR1 is SGHTA, CDR2 FQGNSA. Trimming cost V 3 bases and J 5 bases; bases outside gene matches: 8. CDR3 in DNA: TGTGCCAGCAGCTTTACAGGGACTAGAGATGAGACCCAGTACTTC. The encoded protein is CASSFTGTRDETQYF.

This CDR3 is CSVEDRESYNEQFF. As DNA, the CDR3 is TGCAGCGTTGAAGACAGGGAGTCCTACAATGAGCAGTTCTTC. V and J are TRBV29-1 and TRBJ2-1; D possibly uses TRBD1 or TRBD2 (5 bases each). CDR3 size: 14 residues. In germline, CDR1 is SQVTM, CDR2 ANQGSEA. The ends were cut back, 0 bases at V and 1 base at J, with 7 bases in the middle.

The genes are TRBV12-5 and TRBJ2-2; D gene uncertain. The CDR3 totals 16 residues. V was cut by 0 bases and J by 1 base, with 9 bases left in between. Germline loops: CDR1 LGHNT, CDR2 FRNRAP. CDR3 in DNA: TGTGCTAGTGGTTTGGTAATTGTAGGGAACACCGGGGAGCTGTTTTTT. Residues: CASGLVIVGNTGELFF.

This clonotype was detected only a few times. The chain employs TRBV6-6 and TRBJ1-4; D gene unclear. This CDR3 is 13 amino acids long. CDR1 is MNHNY, CDR2 SVGAGI, per germline (reference sequence). V gave up 6 bases and J gave up 6 bases, with 11 bases separating them. As DNA, the CDR3 is TGTGCCAGCAGCTTGATTCCGGATGAAAAACTGTTTTTT. The encoded protein is CASSLIPDEKLFF.

In regard to this clonotype: One end of the junction varies from germline; a read error may be responsible. The V gene is TRBV29-1, the J gene TRBJ2-7; D is undetermined. The germline gives CDR1 SQVTM, CDR2 ANQGSEA. The CDR3 consists of 11 residues. CDR3 sequence reads: CGVRSSYEQYF. The CDR3 nucleotides read TGCGGCGTTAGAAGTTCCTACGAGCAGTACTTC.

The rearrangement links TRBV18 to TRBJ2-7; D gene uncertain. V gave up 2 bases and J gave up 5 bases, with 13 bases separating them. Germline loops: CDR1 KGHSH, CDR2 LQKENI. The CDR3 spans 14 residues. CDR3 residues: CASSPLGGYDEQYF. In nucleotides, the CDR3 is TGTGCCAGCTCACCATTGGGCGGATACGACGAGCAGTACTTC.

This clonotype was recorded a few times. The V gene is TRBV20-1, the J gene TRBJ1-2, with TRBD1 matching 7 bases. V lost 5 bases and J lost 5; bases outside the gene matches: 11. Looked up from germline, CDR1 is DFQATT and CDR2 is SNEGSKA (reference sequence). The CDR3 contains 14 residues. The CDR3 coding sequence is TGCAGTGCTTCTACTGACAGGGACTATTATGGCTACACCTTC. Protein: CSASTDRDYYGYTF.

This clonotype has only a few counts. This chain joins TRBV14 and TRBJ2-5, with D perhaps matching TRBD2 (5 bases). The J call may be mistaken, given a closer DNA end match to TRBJ2-1. Germline V gene lookup returns CDR1 SGHDN and CDR2 FVKESK. The CDR3 has 14 amino acids. CDR3 residues: CASSQVGVIDEQFF. The CDR3 DNA follows: TGTGCCAGCAGCCAAGTCGGGGTAATCGATGAGCAGTTCTTC.

In DNA, the CDR3 is TGTGCCAGCAGTCACCGGACAGCTCACGGGCAGTACTTC. It codes for CASSHRTAHGQYF. This chain joins TRBV6-2 or TRBV6-3 and TRBJ2-5, with D maybe TRBD1 (6 bases). The CDR3 extends over 13 amino acids. Germline CDR1 and CDR2: MNHEY and SVGEGT. The V end lost 5 bases, the J end lost 11 bases, and 18 bases lay between the germline ends.

This clonotype was counted between two and nine times. CDR3 amino acids: CSVGSGGREETQYF. CDR3 bases: TGCAGCGTTGGGAGCGGGGGGCGTGAAGAGACCCAGTACTTC. The chain joins TRBV29-1 to TRBJ2-1, with 9 bases matching TRBD2. The DNA matches TRBJ2-5 better at its end, which makes the J call doubtful. Germline CDR1 SQVTM, CDR2 ANQGSEA. The CDR3 runs to 14 residues.

This clonotype turned up a few times. The rearrangement uses TRBV12-3 or TRBV12-4 and TRBJ1-4; TRBD1 aligns across 7 bases. The CDR3 runs 13 residues. Trimming cost V 7 bases and J 6 bases; bases outside gene matches: 5. CDR3 in DNA: TGTGCCAGCACTGGCAGGGGGTATGAAAAACTGTTTTTT. It yields the protein CASTGRGYEKLFF.

This chain uses TRBV12-5 with TRBJ2-7, with a weak D call TRBD1 (6 bases). Germline values: CDR1 LGHNT, CDR2 FRNRAP. This CDR3 has 12 amino acids. Trimming shortened V by 6 bases and J by 3 bases, and 9 bases separated the two germline ends. The CDR3: CASGHRVYEQYF. CDR3 bases: TGTGCTAGTGGCCACAGGGTCTACGAGCAGTACTTC.

This clonotype has just a few counts. The V and J genes are TRBV6-2 or TRBV6-3 and TRBJ2-4; D is possibly TRBD1 (6 bases). This CDR3 comprises 13 residues. Trimming left V 6 bases short and J 8 bases short, with 14 bases between. Germline assignment: CDR1 MNHEY and CDR2 SVGEGT. CDR3 DNA: TGTGCCAGCAGGCGGCAGGGGTATCACATTCAGTACTTC. As protein: CASRRQGYHIQYF.

There are a few counts of this clonotype. V and J are TRBV19 and TRBJ2-2; the D gene is possibly TRBD2 (6 bases). Germline CDR1 is LNHDA and CDR2 is SQIVND (reference sequence). The CDR3 length is 13 residues. V was pared by 7 bases and J by 7 bases, with 13 bases between. The CDR3 sequence: CASNPGVSGELFF. DNA for the CDR3: TGTGCCAGTAATCCGGGGGTGAGCGGGGAGCTGTTTTTT.

A few counts support this clonotype. CDR3 nucleotide sequence: TGCAGTGCTAGAGATCAGGTGGGACGTAATGAAAAACTGTTTTTT. Its protein is CSARDQVGRNEKLFF. The chain recombines TRBV20-1 with TRBJ1-4; a weak D match, TRBD1 (5 bases). V shed 0 bases and J shed 4 bases, with 12 bases lying between them. This CDR3 region has 15 residues. Germline V gene sequence: CDR1 DFQATT, CDR2 SNEGSKA (reference sequence).

This clonotype was observed a handful of times. This sequence joins TRBV6-5 and TRBJ2-4; 9 bases fit TRBD1. Germline assignment: CDR1 MNHEY and CDR2 SVGAGI. V gave up 6 bases and J gave up 6 bases; unmatched junction bases: 9. This CDR3 is built from 15 residues. Here the CDR3 DNA reads TGTGCCAGCAGCCGGAAACAGGGGGCGATAAACATTCAGTACTTC. Its translation: CASSRKQGAINIQYF.

This clonotype was observed a few times. The chain couples TRBV7-9 to TRBJ2-7; D perhaps matches TRBD1 (6 bases). V was cut by 1 base and J by 3 bases, with 16 bases left in between. The CDR3 is 16 amino acids. Germline-derived CDR1 and CDR2 are SEHNR and FQNEAQ (reference sequence). The CDR3 loop is CASSLGFGQTLYEQYF. In nucleotides, the CDR3 is TGTGCCAGCAGCTTAGGATTCGGACAGACCCTCTACGAGCAGTACTTC.

This clonotype occurred a few times. V and J are TRBV29-1 and TRBJ2-7, with 8 bases identical to TRBD1. Germline V gene data show CDR1 as SQVTM and CDR2 as ANQGSEA. J gave up 3 bases and V 0 bases, and 4 bases lay outside the gene matches. The CDR3 is made up of 14 amino acids. CDR3 DNA sequence: TGCAGCGTTGAAGATGGACAGGGCAACTACGAGCAGTACTTC. As protein: CSVEDGQGNYEQYF.

This clonotype has only a few counts. The conserved final phenylalanine or tryptophan is absent from the CDR3, which likely points to a read error. The rearrangement uses TRBV14 and TRBJ2-4, with 8 positions matching TRBD1. There are 15 residues in the CDR3. The V gene's germline CDR1 is SGHDN and CDR2 FVKESK. V trimming: 1 base; J trimming: 5 bases; junction bases outside the gene matches: 4. The CDR3 sequence is CASSQVRGHQNIQYL. In nucleotides, the CDR3 is TGTGCCAGCAGCCAAGTCAGGGGGCACCAAAACATTCAGTACCTC.

Only one count was recorded for this clonotype. The chain links TRBV15 to TRBJ2-2; TRBD2 agrees at 10 bases. The ends lost 2 bases at V and 6 bases at J; junction bases unmatched: 9. This CDR3 region has 17 residues. Germline V CDR1 and CDR2: LNHNV, YYDKDF (reference sequence). DNA for the CDR3: TGTGCCACCAGCAGAACGGAGGCTAGCGGGAGAGCCGGGGAGCTGTTTTTT. It yields the protein CATSRTEASGRAGELFF. Complete variable domain (other parts from reference TRBV15 and TRBJ2-2): DAMVIQNPRYQVTQFGKPVTLSCSQTLNHNVMYWYQQKSSQAPKLLFHYYDKDFNNEADTPDNFQSRRPNTSFCFLDIRSPGLGDTAMYLCATSRTEASGRAGELFFGEGSRLTVL.

This clonotype has only a few counts. The rearrangement uses TRBV4-1 and TRBJ2-5, with unresolved D. V was trimmed by 3 bases and J by 4 bases, leaving 9 bases between them. Germline V CDR1 and CDR2: MGHRA, YSYEKL. The CDR3 loop spans 13 amino acids. This chain's CDR3 is CASSQGSPETQYF. The CDR3 DNA is TGCGCCAGCAGCCAGGGCAGCCCAGAGACCCAGTACTTC.

This clonotype was counted only a few times. The chain recombines TRBV27 with TRBJ2-7; a possible D gene is TRBD2 (5 bases). Per germline, CDR1 MNHEY and CDR2 SMNVEV (reference sequence). V gave up 5 bases and J gave up 8 bases, with 13 bases separating them. The CDR3 spans 12 residues. The CDR3: CASSESPSQQYF. DNA of the CDR3: TGTGCCAGCAGTGAGAGTCCTAGCCAGCAGTACTTC.

The table lists this clonotype with a few counts. This chain uses TRBV13 with TRBJ2-7; 9 nucleotides agree with TRBD2. From germline, CDR1 is PRHDT and CDR2 FYEKMQ (reference sequence). The J segment lost 5 bases and the V segment lost 2 bases, leaving 10 bases of the junction unmatched. CDR3 length: 16 residues. CDR3: CASSLRFLAGRDEQYF. Written as DNA, the CDR3 is TGTGCCAGCAGCTTACGATTTCTAGCGGGAAGGGACGAGCAGTACTTC. Full variable domain (outside the CDR3, taken from reference TRBV13 and TRBJ2-7): AAGVIQSPRHLIKEKRETATLKCYPIPRHDTVYWYQQGPGQDPQFLISFYEKMQSDKGSIPDRFSAQQFSDYHSELNMSSLELGDSALYFCASSLRFLAGRDEQYFGPGTRLTVT.

This chain uses TRBV24-1 with TRBJ2-3, with TRBD1 matching 7 bases. The CDR3 totals 15 residues. Trimming at V came to 7 bases and at J to 2 bases, leaving 8 bases not matched to a gene. The germline V gene has CDR1 KGHDR and CDR2 SFDVKD. The CDR3 bases are TGTGCCACCAGGGGTCAGGGGACAGCCACAGATACGCAGTATTTT. Its protein product is CATRGQGTATDTQYF.

This clonotype was observed a few times. The V and J genes are TRBV20-1 and TRBJ2-7; D unresolved. The CDR3 is 15 amino acids. Between the trimmed V and J ends, which lost 6 bases and 3 bases, there was a span of 21 bases. Germline assignment: CDR1 DFQATT and CDR2 SNEGSKA (reference sequence). CDR3 DNA: TGCAGTGCCAATAAACCCTGGGGTTCCCACTACGAGCAGTACTTC. Its protein product is CSANKPWGSHYEQYF.